Reported below is one T cell receptor beta chain. V lost 0 bases and J lost 6; bases outside the gene matches: 2. This CDR3 contains 13 residues. Germline V lookup: CDR1 GTSNPN, CDR2 SVGIG (reference sequence). The sample belongs to a study of blood T cell repertoires in COVID-19. Patients of the Seattle cohort, enrolled during active infection, were followed longitudinally. Profiling relied on immunoSEQ multiplex PCR, and the TCRdb table lists in-frame clones only, not all of them. The profile covers around 200,000 clones, with about 83% appearing a single time and roughly 1.2% taken by the ten largest.

This receptor was identified in a woman in her twenties or thirties with COVID-19, enrolled during active disease. The genes are TRBV30 and TRBJ1-5, with 7 positions matching TRBD1. Source material: peripheral blood. In nucleotides, the CDR3 is TGTGCCTGGAGTGTAGGGGGCGGTCAGCCCCAGCATTTT. This translates into CAWSVGGGQPQHF.